Here is one T cell receptor (beta chain) with its context. The data were obtained in a study of cytomegalovirus exposure and HLA in healthy donors. The study ran its PCR with 60 Vbeta and 13 Jbeta primers. Sequenced by immunoSEQ multiplex PCR; TCRdb stores in-frame clones only, minus some. Of roughly 200,000 clones in the sample, roughly 9.5% were seen once. The CDR3 covers 15 residues. V dropped 4 bases and J dropped 5; count of bases not matched to a gene: 11. In germline, CDR1 is SGHRS, CDR2 YFSETQ. This chain joins TRBV5-1 and TRBJ2-5; 7 bases are a match to TRBD2. Sequencing was performed on PBMCs. The TCR was taken from a young woman in good health and CMV-seropositive. The CDR3 loop is CASSPPAGVGETQYF. The CDR3, as DNA: TGCGCCAGCAGCCCCCCCGCGGGAGTGGGGGAGACCCAGTACTTC.